This TCR beta chain emerged from a study of T cell repertoires in cytomegalovirus infection. Study overall: Selected CMV epitopes included recently identified HLA-C-restricted ones as well as well-studied HLA-B-restricted ones. It was the public TCR beta signatures that indicated both CMV infection and matching HLA type. The study, taken as a whole, reports: The ex vivo response was dominated by HLA-C-restricted CMV-specific TCR beta clonotypes. The study identified carriers of CMV plus the relevant HLA from cumulative public TCR beta family frequency.

In TCRdb, the reads were re-called with MiXCR into one record per CDR3 protein. This table has about 220,000 distinct CDR3 sequences, 35% to 40% appearing once. After removal of 6 bases from V and 0 bases from J, the junction contained 9 bases not matched to a gene. Germline CDR1 reads SGHVS; CDR2 reads FNYEAQ. This CDR3 spans 16 amino acids. This clonotype was detected a few times. Its antigen remains unknown. The gene calls are TRBV7-6 and TRBJ2-7, with TRBD1 matching over 9 bases. This TCR was recovered from a human donor in good health (CMV status not recorded). Some clones in this sample may be carry-over from other donors' samples. Sequencing was performed on CD8+ T cells from cultured PBMCs, taken from culture after CMV antigen stimulation. The chain's CDR3 is CASSSLDRGSSYEQYF. The CDR3, as DNA: TGTGCCAGCAGTTCCCTGGACAGGGGTAGCTCCTACGAGCAGTACTTC. The full variable domain, completed using reference TRBV7-6 and TRBJ2-7, is GAGVSQSPRYKVTKRGQDVALRCDPISGHVSLYWYRQALGQGPEFLTYFNYEAQQDKSGLPNDRFSAERPEGSISTLTIQRTEQRDSAMYRCASSSLDRGSSYEQYFGPGTRLTVT.